This T cell receptor (beta chain) was documented in a study of STAT5B mutations in CD4+ large granular lymphocyte leukemia (dated 2022 in TCRdb). As for the study more broadly: Among healthy controls, the CDR3 'QG' motif was associated with a particular HLA allele. TCRbeta repertoires of CD4+ T-cell large granular lymphocyte leukemia patients were compared with those of healthy blood donors. The purity of purified fractions was confirmed by flow cytometry on FACSCanto II or FACSVerse to exceed 95% among lymphocytes.

The healthy controls were fewer than 45 blood donors, and the buffy coats of these donors were supplied by the Finnish Red Cross blood service. All TCR-sequenced material derived from peripheral blood: patient blood samples and healthy donor buffy coats. Ficoll-Hypaque gradient centrifugation was used to isolate peripheral blood mononuclear cells. CD4+ cells were purified magnetically from the buffy coats of healthy controls. Genomic DNA was extracted using the Gentra Puregene Cell and Tissue kit, and a Qubit 2.0 fluorometer was used to quantify it. General findings and caveats noted by the study authors: Enrichment of TRBV06-family usage was observed among the top patient clones (8/27) relative to healthy controls (2/35). The data were not HLA-matched, and the relatively small sample size could explain the higher clonality seen in CD4+ compared with CD8+ T-LGLL. Main leukemic clonotypes were private to each patient, although roughly 26% appeared at low frequency in other patients' non-leukemic repertoires. Greater clonality appeared to be present in CD4-sorted patient repertoires than in healthy CD4+ repertoires, and the difference was retained after the putative leukemic clones were removed.

For CDR1 and CDR2, the germline V gene (reference sequence) lists SSHAT and FNYEAQ. Deletion took 1 base off V and 7 bases off J, with a span of 11 bases between the germline ends. The CDR3 runs 15 residues from the cysteine to the phenylalanine. The only DNA kept is the CDR3, 45 bases in frame from the first base. The immunoSEQ assay at survey resolution was used to sequence TCRbeta rearrangements from genomic DNA. Concerning the study's data processing: In the TCR sequencing data, the smallest productive clonotype frequency that could be detected was 2.59 x 10-5. Only productive TCRbeta rearrangements, defined as complete and in-frame sequences, were included in the analyses. Simpson clonality, calculated in the immunoSEQ Analyzer version 3.0, was used as the measure of sample clonality. Based on frequency, clones were grouped as very rare, small, medium, large (1-20%) or hyperexpanded (>20%). Generation probabilities were estimated with OLGA 1.2.3, V-gene circos plots were made with VDJtools, specificities were searched in VDJdb, and CDR3 motifs were identified with GLIPH. The clones in this table, taken by TCRdb from immuneACCESS, are in-frame only. Not every clone is retained; where verified, under half of the shortfall comes from an unresolved V gene, and the cause of the rest is unknown. V, J and clone size derive from that table, while D and trimming were established from the DNA sequence. For this sample the table gives 30,000 to 40,000 clones, of which 88% were detected only once. Together, the top ten hold approximately 1% of the sample.

As for this clone: Its antigen target is currently unknown. Base quality data are lacking; no much larger clone is found one base away.

This receptor was obtained from a human donor in good health. Recombination joined TRBV7-7 with TRBJ1-6; no confident D gene assignment can be made. Sample: CD4+ T cells from blood buffy coats. For the CDR3, the sequence is CASSLGTAGNSPLHF. The DNA is TGTGCCAGCAGCTTAGGAACAGCGGGGAATTCACCCCTCCACTTT. With all but the CDR3 taken from the reference TRBV7-7 and TRBJ1-6 genes, the full variable domain is: GAGVSQSPRYKVTKRGQDVTLRCDPISSHATLYWYQQALGQGPEFLTYFNYEAQPDKSGLPSDRFSAERPEGSISTLTIQRTEQRDSAMYRCASSLGTAGNSPLHFGNGTRLTVT.